This T cell receptor beta chain comes out of a study of blood T cells in healthy people across ages. The CDR3 extends over 15 amino acids. The germline V gene encodes CDR1 LGHNT and CDR2 FRNRAP. V was trimmed by 5 bases and J by 7 bases, leaving 17 bases between them. Together with a sample-barcoded 5' primer, a J-beta primer mix was included in a second PCR lasting about 6 to 11 cycles. Each CDR3 protein is one row after TCRdb ran MiXCR on the 5' RACE reads. The sample lists 1.5 million to 2 million distinct CDR3 sequences; 28% were seen once. Sequencing input: blood. The source of this sequence is a woman aged 25 to 39 in good health. The V and J genes are TRBV12-5 and TRBJ2-2, with D unclear. In DNA, the CDR3 is TGTGCTAGTGGTAACGCGAACGAGGTTGTCGGGGAGCTGTTTTTT. This gives the protein CASGNANEVVGELFF.